This T cell receptor beta chain was sequenced during a study of T cells in Graves' hyperthyroidism and ophthalmopathy. Diagnosing involved the use of clinical symptoms, serum thyroxine and TRAb, thyroid ultrasound and orbital computed tomography. From RNA transcripts, TCR beta CDR3 regions were amplified. TCR CDR3 underwent first-round RT-PCR with the HTBI primer set. TCRdb recomputed calls from the multiplex PCR reads with MiXCR, one row per CDR3 protein. The sample carries about 59,000 distinct CDR3 sequences, approximately 50% recorded once. There are many counts of this clonotype. This TCR derives from a woman in her fifties or sixties with Graves' ophthalmopathy. Input material: blood.

The CDR3 DNA is TGTGCCAGCAACAGGGGCAACTATGGCTACACCTTC. It specifies CASNRGNYGYTF. The V and J genes are TRBV3-1 and TRBJ1-2, with 7 bases identical to TRBD1. The CDR3 totals 12 residues. V lost 7 bases and J lost 2; bases outside the gene matches: 1. CDR1 is LGHDT, CDR2 YNNKEL, per germline (reference sequence).